This T cell receptor (beta chain) was identified during a study of blood T cell repertoires in COVID-19 (dated by TCRdb to 2020 to 2021). For context, the study as a whole: Samples from collaborators originated in the United States, Italy and Spain and spanned both the acute and convalescent phases of COVID-19. Where HLA class I and class II types were available, the types were taken from metadata supplied by the sample provider, not from assay-based typing. The sample metadata nearly always contained a de-identified subject ID, COVID-19 status, age in years and sex. Samples were obtained from the ongoing ImmuneRACE study (first 160 participants) and from some 1,300 subjects provided by 6 global collaborators. The repertoires were made available in a free public database intended to serve as a resource for research on the immune response to SARS-CoV-2. The material from the prospective study consisted of cDNA or gDNA derived from T cells, B-cell-depleted T cells, or PBMCs. Deeply sampled blood TCRbeta repertoires from subjects exposed to, actively infected with, or recovered from COVID-19 were included in the dataset. What the work shows at the level of the full study, not this receptor alone: How much clinical and demographic metadata was included differed by source and by participant, and the metadata was provided uncurated.

The immunoSEQ Assay, a bias-controlled multiplex PCR, was used to amplify TCRbeta CDR3 regions from genomic DNA. Per the original workflow: The number of nucleated cells in each sample was estimated by amplification of reference gene primers within the assay. To quantify the absolute abundance of each unique TCRbeta CDR3 rearrangement, sequence reads were collapsed and filtered. For each sample, productive Simpson clonality was calculated by taking the square root of Simpson's diversity index across productive rearrangements. The immuneACCESS repertoire file appears here via TCRdb, limited to in-frame rearrangements. These files lack a portion of the clones; in checked studies, under half of the deficit traces to unresolved V genes, and the cause of the others is not known. V and J calls and clone size are as listed in that table; D and trimming were resolved from the DNA. Present in this sample are under 150,000 clones, around four fifths of which were seen just once. 2.4% of the sample is held by the ten biggest clonotypes.

Participants in the prospective study were aged 18 to 89 years, lived in more than 20 United States geographic areas, and enrolled through a virtual design. To assign participants to cohorts, the prospective study relied on clinical history that participants themselves reported in a screening survey and a study questionnaire. In the prospective study, mobile phlebotomists collected whole blood, serum and a nasopharyngeal or oropharyngeal swab from each participant. Participants in the prospective study had the option to provide additional blood draws and questionnaires over a roughly two-month period. Before DNA extraction, prospective study blood samples were shipped either frozen or at room temperature. A remark on this clone: Its target antigen remains unknown. There are no base qualities to consult, and no much larger clone falls within one base.

In the germline V gene, CDR1 corresponds to KGHSH and CDR2 to LQKENI. The junction carries 9 bases between V and J, which are trimmed by 3 bases and 2 bases respectively. From the cysteine through the phenylalanine, the CDR3 covers 14 amino acids. Kept here is only the CDR3 DNA, which spans 42 bases and is read in frame from base 1. The chain couples TRBV18 to TRBJ2-3; matching of 5 bases hints at TRBD2 as the D gene. The sequence was obtained from a man in his forties with acute COVID-19. The sequencing input was PBMCs or T cells enriched from blood (not recorded which). The sequenced DNA is TGTGCCAGCTCACCGAAGGAGGTCACAGATACGCAGTATTTT. This sequence encodes CASSPKEVTDTQYF.